This record concerns one T cell receptor beta chain sequence. This clone was seen only a few times. Its target antigen remains unknown. No base quality values were provided; no much bigger clone lies one nucleotide off. This sample was included in a study of tumour-infiltrating T cells in Burkitt lymphoma (TCRdb year 2020). With respect to the entire study: The Burkitt lymphoma cohort comprised approximately 74 patients and spanned all epidemiological subtypes of the disease. TCR repertoire data were compared against clinical outcome, and productive clonality predicted overall survival and progression-free survival independently of established prognostic factors such as age at diagnosis.

Findings and caveats that apply to the study as a whole: Several public clonotypes shared across numerous Burkitt lymphoma patients were found, suggesting shared tumour neoantigen selection absent from diffuse large B-cell lymphoma.

At the junction V is shortened by 4 bases and J by 0 bases; bases outside the gene matches: 3. The CDR3, cysteine through phenylalanine, is 15 amino acids long. Of all the DNA, just the CDR3 is kept, 45 bases in frame from base 1. Looking up the germline V gene (reference sequence) yields CDR1 LNHDA and CDR2 SQIVND. The library was made by the immunoSEQ multiplex PCR assay. Not all clones reach the TCRdb copy of this immuneACCESS table, which keeps in-frame sequences only. Checked studies attribute under half of the gap to unresolved V genes and leave the rest unexplained. The sample table shows more than 40,000 clones, and about a third are seen once. Of the sample, 2.9% is held by the ten largest clones.

The source material was tumor tissue. The rearrangement joined TRBV19 to TRBJ1-3; 7 nucleotides in the junction match TRBD1. The receptor's source is a human donor with Burkitt lymphoma. The sequenced DNA is TGTGCCAGTAGTACCGACAGGGACTCTGGAAACACCATATATTTT. This codes for CASSTDRDSGNTIYF.